This T cell receptor beta chain stems from a study of shared clonotypes between healthy human individuals. Background on the study: A couple of female and a few male donors aged 18 to 49 were enrolled. Overall study findings and caveats: Rarefaction revealed incomplete sorted-subset sequencing despite large depth.

Measured with immunoSEQ multiplex PCR; TCRdb has only the in-frame clones, and not every one. The profile shows some 690,000 clones, roughly 88% of them singletons. Only a few counts were recorded for this clone. Its antigen is still unknown. This TCR was sampled from a man between 18 and 35 years old in good health. Some clones in this sample may be carry-over from other donors' samples. Sequenced sample: memory CD8+ T cells from PBMCs. Stated subset: CD45RO+ cells pooled with CCR7-negative TemRA cells.

In DNA form, the CDR3 reads TGTGCCAGCAGTGAATATTCGTACGGCTACGAGCAGTACTTC. Translated, it gives CASSEYSYGYEQYF. The V gene is TRBV2, the J gene TRBJ2-7, with unresolved D. Germline assignment: CDR1 SNHLY and CDR2 FYNNEI. The CDR3 loop spans 14 amino acids. Trimming took 2 bases from V and 3 from J, leaving 11 bases between them.